The 13 T cell receptor beta chains below all came from one sample that was sequenced in a study of long-term antiretroviral therapy in people with HIV. Runs used v3.0 of the immunoSEQ assay and were done at survey level. Repertoires were generated with immunoSEQ multiplex PCR, while TCRdb's copy carries only in-frame clones and drops some. The data contain about 25,000 clones, approximately 86% of them singletons. The sequences come from unsorted PBMCs, collected 1.2 years after starting antiretroviral therapy. These receptors were collected from a man aged 50-60 years with HIV.

The chain links TRBV11-1 to TRBJ2-1, with a weak D call TRBD2 (6 bases). V was cut by 4 bases and J by 0 bases, with 13 bases left in between. The CDR3 loop spans 16 amino acids. CDR1 SGHAT and CDR2 FQDESV come from the germline V gene (reference sequence). The CDR3 DNA follows: TGTGCCAGCAGCTCCGGCGGGGCCAGCTCCTACAATGAGCAGTTCTTC. Protein sequence: CASSSGGASSYNEQFF.

A single count supports this clone. CDR3 region: CASSEALSTFPSKGPQHF. In nucleotides, the CDR3 is TGTGCCAGCAGTGAAGCGCTTTCCACTTTCCCTTCTAAGGGGCCCCAGCATTTT. V gene TRBV6-1 combines with J gene TRBJ1-5; no reliable D call. This CDR3 contains 18 residues. The germline V gene encodes CDR1 MNHNS and CDR2 SASEGT. The V end lost 0 bases, the J end lost 9 bases, and 24 bases lay between the germline ends.

This clone is a singleton in its sample. The rearrangement joins TRBV7-2 to TRBJ2-3; TRBD1 matches at 11 bases. With 5 bases clipped from V and 5 bases from J, the junction kept 6 bases outside the gene matches. CDR3 length: 15 amino acids. The germline V gene has CDR1 SGHTA and CDR2 FQGNSA. CDR3 region: CASSLGQGALDTQYF. The CDR3 DNA reads TGTGCCAGCAGCCTAGGACAGGGGGCTTTAGATACGCAGTATTTT.

The V call is TRBV18, the J call TRBJ2-1; 9 nucleotides match TRBD1. The V gene's germline CDR1 is KGHSH and CDR2 LQKENI. V trimming: 2 bases; J trimming: 6 bases; junction bases outside the gene matches: 2. The CDR3 has 14 residues. CDR3 sequence reads: CASSPGTGSNEQFF. Here the CDR3 DNA reads TGTGCCAGCTCACCAGGGACAGGGAGCAATGAGCAGTTCTTC.

The chain combines TRBV29-1 with TRBJ1-1; D gene ambiguous. Trimming removed 3 bases from V and 2 bases from J, with 10 bases in between. This CDR3 is 13 amino acids long. CDR1 is SQVTM, CDR2 ANQGSEA, per germline. CDR3 loop: CSVESDPNTEAFF. CDR3 sequence (DNA): TGCAGCGTTGAGTCGGACCCAAACACTGAAGCTTTCTTT.

V gene TRBV21-1 combines with J gene TRBJ2-1; the table's D call, TRBD2, has no DNA check behind it. TRBV21-1 is labeled a pseudogene. The CDR3 sequence is 14 residues long. The CDR3 spells CASSLAGGLLEQFF. The CDR3 nucleotides read TGTGCCAGCAGTTTAGCGGGGGGGCTTTTGGAGCAGTTCTTC.

J is TRBJ2-2 and V is TRBV7-3; D unresolved. From germline, CDR1 is SGHTA and CDR2 FQGTGA. The V end was cut by 5 bases, the J end by 1 base, with 11 bases between. The CDR3 loop spans 15 amino acids. CDR3 DNA sequence: TGTGCCAGCAGCACCGGAAGCGTGAACACCGGGGAGCTGTTTTTT. Protein sequence: CASSTGSVNTGELFF.

This rearrangement joins TRBV4-3 to TRBJ1-1, with D possibly TRBD1 on 5 matching bases. V lost 0 bases, J lost 5 bases, and 16 bases lay in between. The CDR3 spans 16 residues. Germline V lookup: CDR1 LGHNA, CDR2 YSLEER. CDR3 residues: CASSQDWVRGSTEAFF. In DNA form, the CDR3 reads TGCGCCAGCAGCCAAGATTGGGTTAGGGGAAGTACTGAAGCTTTCTTT.

This clone appeared a single time. The rearrangement uses TRBV7-9 and TRBJ2-7, with D possibly TRBD1 on 7 matching bases. Germline CDR1 is SEHNR and CDR2 is FQNEAQ (reference sequence). This CDR3 contains 14 residues. The V end was cut by 5 bases, the J end by 4 bases, with 15 bases between. CDR3 region: CASSPDREVYEQYF. The CDR3 region has the DNA TGTGCCAGCAGCCCCGACAGGGAGGTATACGAGCAGTACTTC.

V usage is TRBV5-4 and J usage is TRBJ2-7; 8 positions match TRBD1. Germline assignment: CDR1 SGHNT and CDR2 YYREEE (reference sequence). This CDR3 is built from 15 residues. Trimming at V came to 4 bases and at J to 2 bases, leaving 8 bases not matched to a gene. The CDR3 region has the DNA TGTGCCAGCAGCGCCCAGGGGGCACAACCCTACGAGCAGTACTTC. Its protein is CASSAQGAQPYEQYF.

The rearrangement uses TRBV28 and TRBJ1-5; D not resolved. Deletions cut 3 bases from V and 4 bases from J, with 7 bases between. This CDR3 has 13 amino acids. Germline CDR1 is MDHEN and CDR2 is SYDVKM. The CDR3 reads CASSFPSNQPQHF. The CDR3 region has the DNA TGTGCCAGCAGTTTTCCCTCTAATCAGCCCCAGCATTTT.

V usage is TRBV29-1 and J usage is TRBJ2-7; no reliable D call. The CDR3 loop spans 12 amino acids. In germline, CDR1 is SQVTM, CDR2 ANQGSEA. Trimming took off 5 bases at V and 6 bases at J, with 14 bases between the two ends. The CDR3 DNA sequence: TGCAGCGTTTTATATACCAGTTCCGAGCAGTACTTC. The encoded protein is CSVLYTSSEQYF.

The J gene is TRBJ2-2, the V gene TRBV7-9; TRBD2 aligns across 11 bases. Germline values: CDR1 SEHNR, CDR2 FQNEAQ (reference sequence). Unmatched junction bases numbered 7, after V lost 4 bases and J lost 6 bases. This CDR3 region has 16 residues. This chain's CDR3 is CASSSILAGGPGELFF. CDR3 bases: TGTGCCAGCAGCTCGATTCTAGCGGGGGGACCCGGGGAGCTGTTTTTT.